This note documents a single T cell receptor beta chain sequence. Its antigen is still unknown. The entry originates in a study of cytomegalovirus exposure and HLA in healthy donors. Study-level findings and limits: Later on, a genetic analysis was performed. It linked a missense variant in DCLRE1C with V- and J-gene trimming of TCR beta. Most CMV-associated TCR beta chains appeared HLA-restricted in a later analysis.

Donors were nominally healthy when sampled, though unrecorded immune exposures were likely. From germline, CDR1 is SGDLS and CDR2 YYNGEE. This CDR3 spans 15 amino acids. V trimming: 3 bases; J trimming: 2 bases; junction bases outside the gene matches: 6. PCR was performed using 60 Vbeta and 13 Jbeta primers. Repertoires were generated with immunoSEQ multiplex PCR, while TCRdb's copy carries only in-frame clones and drops some. The repertoire consists of about 130,000 clones, with 81% occurring once and the leading ten covering under 6%. The source is a woman in her 40s in good health and CMV-seropositive. J is TRBJ1-2 and V is TRBV9, with 8 bases identical to TRBD1. Sequenced material: PBMCs. The CDR3 loop reads CASSDFRTGNYGYTF. In DNA, the CDR3 is TGTGCCAGCAGCGATTTTCGGACAGGGAACTATGGCTACACCTTC.